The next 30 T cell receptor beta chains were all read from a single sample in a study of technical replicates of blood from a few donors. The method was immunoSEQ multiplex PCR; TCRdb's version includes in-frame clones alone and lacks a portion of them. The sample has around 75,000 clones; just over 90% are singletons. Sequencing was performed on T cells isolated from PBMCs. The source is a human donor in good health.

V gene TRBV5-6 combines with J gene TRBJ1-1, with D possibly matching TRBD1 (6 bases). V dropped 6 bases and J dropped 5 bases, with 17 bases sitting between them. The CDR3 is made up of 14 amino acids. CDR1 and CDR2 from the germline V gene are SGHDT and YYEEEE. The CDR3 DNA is TGTGCCAGCACCTCAAAAGGGGGTGGGACTGAAGCTTTCTTT. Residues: CASTSKGGGTEAFF.

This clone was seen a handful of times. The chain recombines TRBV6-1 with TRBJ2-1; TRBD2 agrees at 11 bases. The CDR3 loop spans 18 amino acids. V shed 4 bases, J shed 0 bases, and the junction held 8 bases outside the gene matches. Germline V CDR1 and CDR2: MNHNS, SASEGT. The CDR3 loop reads CASSVSLAGGRSYNEQFF. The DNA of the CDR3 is TGTGCCAGCAGTGTTTCGCTAGCGGGGGGACGCTCCTACAATGAGCAGTTCTTC.

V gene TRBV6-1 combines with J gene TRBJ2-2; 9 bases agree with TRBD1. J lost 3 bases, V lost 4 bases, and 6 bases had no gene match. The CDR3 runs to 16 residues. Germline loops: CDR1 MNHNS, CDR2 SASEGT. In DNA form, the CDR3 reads TGTGCCAGCAGTGGAGGGACAGGGTGGGACACCGGGGAGCTGTTTTTT. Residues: CASSGGTGWDTGELFF.

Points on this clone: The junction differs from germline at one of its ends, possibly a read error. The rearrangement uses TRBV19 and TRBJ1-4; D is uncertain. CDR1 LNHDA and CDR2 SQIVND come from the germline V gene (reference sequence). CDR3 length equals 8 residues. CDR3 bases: TGTGCCACCCCGGGATCAGTTTTT. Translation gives CATPGSVF.

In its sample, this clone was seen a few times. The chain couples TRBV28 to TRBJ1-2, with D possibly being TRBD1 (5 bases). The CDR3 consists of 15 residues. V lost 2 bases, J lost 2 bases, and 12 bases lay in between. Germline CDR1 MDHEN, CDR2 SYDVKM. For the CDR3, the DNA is TGTGCCAGCAGTTTAGCGCAACAGGCGAACTATGGCTACACCTTC. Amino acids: CASSLAQQANYGYTF.

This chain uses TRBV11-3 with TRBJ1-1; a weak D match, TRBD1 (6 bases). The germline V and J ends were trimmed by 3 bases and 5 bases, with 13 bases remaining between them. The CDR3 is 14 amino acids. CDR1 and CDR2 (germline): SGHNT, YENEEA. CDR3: CASSLERGITEAFF. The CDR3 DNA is TGTGCCAGCAGCTTGGAAAGGGGGATTACTGAAGCTTTCTTT.

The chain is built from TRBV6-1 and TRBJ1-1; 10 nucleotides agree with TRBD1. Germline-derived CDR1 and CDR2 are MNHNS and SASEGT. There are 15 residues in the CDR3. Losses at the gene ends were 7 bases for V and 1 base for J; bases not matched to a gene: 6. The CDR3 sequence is CASIGQGVTNTEAFF. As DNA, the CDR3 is TGTGCCAGCATAGGACAGGGGGTGACGAACACTGAAGCTTTCTTT.

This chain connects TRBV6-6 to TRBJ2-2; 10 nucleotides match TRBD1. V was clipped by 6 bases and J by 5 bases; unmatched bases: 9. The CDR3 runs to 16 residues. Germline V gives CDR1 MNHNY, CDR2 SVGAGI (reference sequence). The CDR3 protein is CASRIPGQGFTGELFF. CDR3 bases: TGTGCCAGCAGAATTCCGGGACAGGGGTTTACCGGGGAGCTGTTTTTT.

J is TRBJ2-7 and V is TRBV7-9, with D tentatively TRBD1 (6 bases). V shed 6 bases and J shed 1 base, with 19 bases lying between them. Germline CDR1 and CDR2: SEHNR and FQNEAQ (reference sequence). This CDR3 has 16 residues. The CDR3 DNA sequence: TGTGCCAGCAGTTCTACTTACAGGGAGTCGTCCTACGAGCAGTACTTC. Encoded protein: CASSSTYRESSYEQYF.

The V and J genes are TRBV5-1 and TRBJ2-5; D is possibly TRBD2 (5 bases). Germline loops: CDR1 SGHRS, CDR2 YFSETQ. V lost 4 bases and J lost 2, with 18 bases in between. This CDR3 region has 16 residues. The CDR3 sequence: CASSLPREGPQETQYF. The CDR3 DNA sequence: TGCGCCAGCAGCCTCCCACGCGAGGGCCCTCAAGAGACCCAGTACTTC.

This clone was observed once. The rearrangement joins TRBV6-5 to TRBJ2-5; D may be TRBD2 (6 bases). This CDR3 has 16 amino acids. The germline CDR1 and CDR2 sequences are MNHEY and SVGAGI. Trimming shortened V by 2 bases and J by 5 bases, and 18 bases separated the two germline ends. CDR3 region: CASSYRLGGGEETQYF. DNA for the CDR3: TGTGCCAGCAGTTACCGCTTGGGGGGTGGAGAGGAGACCCAGTACTTC.

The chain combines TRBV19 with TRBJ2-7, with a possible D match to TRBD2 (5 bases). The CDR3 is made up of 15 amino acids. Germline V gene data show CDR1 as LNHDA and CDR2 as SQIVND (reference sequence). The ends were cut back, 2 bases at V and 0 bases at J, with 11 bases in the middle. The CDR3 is CASSIQASPSYEQYF. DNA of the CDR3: TGTGCCAGTAGTATACAGGCTAGCCCCTCCTACGAGCAGTACTTC.

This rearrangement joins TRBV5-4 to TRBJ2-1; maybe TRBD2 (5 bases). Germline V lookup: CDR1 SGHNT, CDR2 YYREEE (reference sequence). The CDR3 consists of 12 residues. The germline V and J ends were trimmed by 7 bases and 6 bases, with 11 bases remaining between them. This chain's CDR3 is CASAGVGNEQFF. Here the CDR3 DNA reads TGTGCCAGCGCCGGGGTAGGCAATGAGCAGTTCTTC.

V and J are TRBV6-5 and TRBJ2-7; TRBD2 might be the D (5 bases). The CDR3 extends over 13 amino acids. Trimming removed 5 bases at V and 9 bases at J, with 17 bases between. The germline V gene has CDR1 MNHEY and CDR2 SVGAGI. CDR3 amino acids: CASSPGDVSRQYF. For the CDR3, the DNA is TGTGCCAGCAGTCCCGGGGATGTTTCGCGGCAGTACTTC.

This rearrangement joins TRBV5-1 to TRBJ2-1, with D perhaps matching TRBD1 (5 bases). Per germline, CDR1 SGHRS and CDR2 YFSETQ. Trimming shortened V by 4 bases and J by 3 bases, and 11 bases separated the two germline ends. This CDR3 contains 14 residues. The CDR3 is CASSNSGHYNEQFF. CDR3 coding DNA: TGCGCCAGCAGCAACTCAGGACACTACAATGAGCAGTTCTTC.

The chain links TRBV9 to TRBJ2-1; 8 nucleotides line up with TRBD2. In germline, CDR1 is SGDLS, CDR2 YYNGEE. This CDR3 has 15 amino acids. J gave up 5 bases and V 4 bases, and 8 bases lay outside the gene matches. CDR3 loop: CASSPPGLEDNEQFF. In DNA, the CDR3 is TGTGCCAGCAGCCCCCCGGGACTAGAAGACAATGAGCAGTTCTTC.

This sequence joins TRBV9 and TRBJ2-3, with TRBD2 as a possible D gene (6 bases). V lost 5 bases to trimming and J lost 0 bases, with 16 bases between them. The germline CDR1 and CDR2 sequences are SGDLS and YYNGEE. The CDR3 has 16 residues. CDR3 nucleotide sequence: TGTGCCAGCAGTGGCGCCTCTAGCGCCAGCACAGATACGCAGTATTTT. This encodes CASSGASSASTDTQYF.

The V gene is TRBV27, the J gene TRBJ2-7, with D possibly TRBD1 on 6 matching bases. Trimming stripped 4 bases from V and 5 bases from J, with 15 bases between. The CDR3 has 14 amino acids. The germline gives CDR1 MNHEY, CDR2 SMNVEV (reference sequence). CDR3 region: CASSSLHRAHEQYF. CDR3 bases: TGTGCCAGCAGTTCATTGCACAGGGCGCACGAGCAGTACTTC.

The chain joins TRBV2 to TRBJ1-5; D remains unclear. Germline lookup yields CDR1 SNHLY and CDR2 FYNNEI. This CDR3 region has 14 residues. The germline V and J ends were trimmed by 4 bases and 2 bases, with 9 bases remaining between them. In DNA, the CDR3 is TGTGCCAGCAGTGCGGAGAGGGGCAATCAGCCCCAGCATTTT. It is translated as CASSAERGNQPQHF.

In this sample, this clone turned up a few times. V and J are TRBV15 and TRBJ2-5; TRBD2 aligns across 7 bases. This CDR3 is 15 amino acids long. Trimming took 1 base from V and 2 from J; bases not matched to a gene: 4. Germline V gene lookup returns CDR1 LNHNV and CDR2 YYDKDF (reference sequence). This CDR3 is CATSRGSSGQETQYF. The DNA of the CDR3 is TGTGCCACCAGCAGAGGGTCTAGCGGACAAGAGACCCAGTACTTC. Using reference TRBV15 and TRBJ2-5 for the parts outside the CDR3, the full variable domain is DAMVIQNPRYQVTQFGKPVTLSCSQTLNHNVMYWYQQKSSQAPKLLFHYYDKDFNNEADTPDNFQSRRPNTSFCFLDIRSPGLGDTAMYLCATSRGSSGQETQYFGPGTRLLVL.

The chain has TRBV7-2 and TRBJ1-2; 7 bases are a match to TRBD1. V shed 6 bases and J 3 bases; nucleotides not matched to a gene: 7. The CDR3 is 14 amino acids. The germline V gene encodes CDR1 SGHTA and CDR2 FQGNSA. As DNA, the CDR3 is TGTGCCAGCAGGCCAGGGGGGAGTGACTATGGCTACACCTTC. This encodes CASRPGGSDYGYTF. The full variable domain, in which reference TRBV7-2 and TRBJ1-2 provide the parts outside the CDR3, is GAGVSQSPSNKVTEKGKDVELRCDPISGHTALYWYRQSLGQGLEFLIYFQGNSAPDKSGLPSDRFSAERTGGSVSTLTIQRTQQEDSAVYLCASRPGGSDYGYTFGSGTRLTVV.

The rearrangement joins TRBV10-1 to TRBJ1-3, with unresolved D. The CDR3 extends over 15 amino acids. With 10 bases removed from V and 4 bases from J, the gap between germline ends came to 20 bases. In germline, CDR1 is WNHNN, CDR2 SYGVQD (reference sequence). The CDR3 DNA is TGCGCCACCAAATCTGCCGGGATCCGGGGAAACACCATATATTTT. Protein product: CATKSAGIRGNTIYF.

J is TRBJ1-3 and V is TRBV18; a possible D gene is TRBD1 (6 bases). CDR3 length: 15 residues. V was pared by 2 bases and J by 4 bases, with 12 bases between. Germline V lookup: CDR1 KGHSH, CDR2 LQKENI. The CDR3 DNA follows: TGTGCCAGCTCACCAACAGGGACGCAAGGAAACACCATATATTTT. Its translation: CASSPTGTQGNTIYF.

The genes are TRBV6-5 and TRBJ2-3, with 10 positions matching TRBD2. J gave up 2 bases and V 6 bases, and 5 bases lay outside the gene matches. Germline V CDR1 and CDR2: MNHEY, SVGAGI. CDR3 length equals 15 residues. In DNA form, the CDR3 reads TGTGCCAGCAGCTGGACTAGCGGACTCACAGATACGCAGTATTTT. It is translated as CASSWTSGLTDTQYF.

CDR3 in DNA: TGTGCCAGCAGCGCCAACAGGGGCAAAGGCTATGGCTACACCTTC. Translation: CASSANRGKGYGYTF. The V and J genes are TRBV11-2 and TRBJ1-2, with 7 bases matching TRBD1. Germline V gene lookup returns CDR1 SGHAT and CDR2 FQNNGV. This CDR3 is 15 amino acids long. V lost 5 bases, J lost 4 bases, and 10 bases stayed unmatched. The entire variable domain, with the rest obtained from reference TRBV11-2 and TRBJ1-2, is as follows: EAGVAQSPRYKIIEKRQSVAFWCNPISGHATLYWYQQILGQGPKLLIQFQNNGVVDDSQLPKDRFSAERLKGVDSTLKIQPAKLEDSAVYLCASSANRGKGYGYTFGSGTRLTVV.

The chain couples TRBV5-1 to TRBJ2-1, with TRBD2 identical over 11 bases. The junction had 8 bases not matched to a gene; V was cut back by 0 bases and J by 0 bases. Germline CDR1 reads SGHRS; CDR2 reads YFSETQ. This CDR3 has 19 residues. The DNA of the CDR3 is TGCGCCAGCAGCTTGGGGCTAGCGGGAGGCCCGAGCTCCTACAATGAGCAGTTCTTC. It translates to CASSLGLAGGPSSYNEQFF.

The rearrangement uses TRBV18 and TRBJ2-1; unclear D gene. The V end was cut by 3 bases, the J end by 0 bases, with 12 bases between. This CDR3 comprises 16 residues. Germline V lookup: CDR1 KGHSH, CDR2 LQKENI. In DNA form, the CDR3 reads TGTGCCAGCTCACCCTTTACCCCCAGCTCCTACAATGAGCAGTTCTTC. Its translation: CASSPFTPSSYNEQFF.

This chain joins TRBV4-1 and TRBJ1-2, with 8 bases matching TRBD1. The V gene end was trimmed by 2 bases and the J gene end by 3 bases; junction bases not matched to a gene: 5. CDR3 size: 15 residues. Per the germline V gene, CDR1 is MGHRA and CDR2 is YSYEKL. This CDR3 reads CASSQLQGEDYGYTF. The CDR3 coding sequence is TGCGCCAGCAGCCAATTACAGGGGGAAGACTATGGCTACACCTTC.

The CDR3 bases are TGTGCCTGGAGTTCCCAGACAGGGGTCTTCTATGGCTACACCTTC. This encodes CAWSSQTGVFYGYTF. The chain couples TRBV30 to TRBJ1-2; 8 nucleotides match TRBD1. Germline loops: CDR1 GTSNPN, CDR2 SVGIG (reference sequence). This CDR3 is built from 15 residues. Losses at the gene ends were 2 bases for V and 4 bases for J; bases not matched to a gene: 9.

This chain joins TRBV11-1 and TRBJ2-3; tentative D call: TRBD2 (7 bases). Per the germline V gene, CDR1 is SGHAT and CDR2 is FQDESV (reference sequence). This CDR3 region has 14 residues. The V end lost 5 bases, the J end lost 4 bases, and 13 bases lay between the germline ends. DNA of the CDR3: TGTGCCAGCAGCCACAGGGACTATGCAGATACGCAGTATTTT. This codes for CASSHRDYADTQYF.